This is a list of T cell receptor beta chains from one sample in a study of CD8+CD57+ T cells in acquired aplastic anemia. From the reads, TCRdb called clonotypes with MiXCR, one entry per CDR3 protein. The sample consists of approximately 200,000 distinct CDR3 sequences, roughly 45% of them appearing once. Sequenced material: sorted CD4+, CD8+, or CD8+CD57+ T cells (not recorded which) from PBMCs. Receptors were obtained from a human donor with aplastic anemia. CDR3s include the opening cysteine and the closing phenylalanine or tryptophan. D genes are given only for firm matches. Clone size is shown for a subset of rows, as once, few, many or a class of expanded clone.

V,J,D,size,DNA,CDR3
TRBV10-3,TRBJ2-7,NA,NA,TGTGCCATCAGTGGAACAGACAGCTCCTACGAGCAGTACTTC,CAISGTDSSYEQYF
TRBV10-3,TRBJ2-7,TRBD2,NA,TGTGCCATCAGTGAGTTCAGCGGGGGGGCGGGCGAGCAGTACTTC,CAISEFSGGAGEQYF
TRBV5-1,TRBJ1-4,TRBD1,NA,TGTGCCAGCAGCGGAGGGACAGGAGAAAGTGAAAAACTGTTTTTT,CASSGGTGESEKLFF
TRBV10-3,TRBJ2-5,TRBD1,NA,TGTGCCATCGCATATACAGGGGAAGAGACCCAGTACTTC,CAIAYTGEETQYF
TRBV24-1,TRBJ2-3,TRBD2,NA,TGTGCCACCAGTGATTCCTCTAGCGGGTACACAGATACGCAGTATTTT,CATSDSSSGYTDTQYF
TRBV7-2,TRBJ2-7,NA,NA,TGTGCCAGCAGCCGACCCCACTACGAGCAGTACTTC,CASSRPHYEQYF
TRBV9,TRBJ2-1,TRBD2,NA,TGTGCCAGCAGCGCGGGACTAGCCCTATACAATGAGCAGTTCTTC,CASSAGLALYNEQFF
TRBV6-5,TRBJ1-2,NA,many,TGTGCCAGCAGTTACGCTGGACGTCTTGGCTACACCTTC,CASSYAGRLGYTF
TRBV10-3,TRBJ2-7,NA,NA,TGTGCCATCAGTGAAAGGTCTAGCGTATACGAGCAGTACTTC,CAISERSSVYEQYF
TRBV15,TRBJ1-2,NA,many,TGTGCCACCAGCAGAGCGATGGACAGCTATGGCTACACCTTC,CATSRAMDSYGYTF
TRBV5-4,TRBJ1-6,NA,NA,TGTGCCAGCAGCTTGCGGAGCTCCTATAATTCACCCCTCCACTTT,CASSLRSSYNSPLHF
TRBV19,TRBJ2-2,NA,NA,TGTGCCAGTAGTACCCAGGCCATCTTGGGCACCGGGGAGCTGTTTTTT,CASSTQAILGTGELFF
TRBV7-2,TRBJ2-7,TRBD2,NA,TGTGCCAGCAGCCGAAGTAGCGGGGACTCCTACGAGCAGTACTTC,CASSRSSGDSYEQYF
TRBV28,TRBJ1-3,NA,NA,TGTGCCAGCAGTTTATCGGACGGAGGCTCGGGAAACACCACATATTTT,CASSLSDGGSGNTTYF
TRBV6-6,TRBJ1-5,TRBD1,many,TGTGCCAGCACTGGGGGGACAGGGTATCAGCCCCAGCATTTT,CASTGGTGYQPQHF
TRBV5-8,TRBJ1-5,TRBD1,many,TGTGCCAGCAGCTTCGTGGGACAGGGGGGGAATAGTCCCCAGCATTTT,CASSFVGQGGNSPQHF
TRBV7-2,TRBJ2-1,TRBD2,NA,TGTGCCAGCAGCGCTAGCGGGGCGAATGAGCAGTTCTTC,CASSASGANEQFF
TRBV25-1,TRBJ1-4,NA,NA,TGTGCCAGCAGCTTAGATAGGGCCTTTGGAGGAACAAAAGAAAAACTGTTTTTT,CASSLDRAFGGTKEKLFF
TRBV20-1,TRBJ1-2,NA,NA,TGCAGTGCTAGAGATGGGAGGGGAGAGGGCGGCTACACCTTC,CSARDGRGEGGYTF
TRBV11-1,TRBJ2-3,TRBD2,NA,TGCGCCAGCAGCTCGACTAGCGGGGTTATTGGTGGGCAGTATTTT,CASSSTSGVIGGQYF
TRBV3-1,TRBJ1-2,TRBD1,few,TGTGCCAGCAGCCGGGGACAGGAATATGGCTACACCTTC,CASSRGQEYGYTF
TRBV20-1,TRBJ1-2,NA,NA,TGCAGTGCTAGATGGGGAGACTATGGCTACACCTTC,CSARWGDYGYTF
TRBV29-1,TRBJ1-1,NA,many,TGCAGCGTAGATTCGCTTAGGGCTGAAGCTTTCTTT,CSVDSLRAEAFF
TRBV7-3,TRBJ2-5,NA,many,TGTGCCAGCAGCTCCTCCCTACAGCCGGAGACCCAGTACTTC,CASSSSLQPETQYF
TRBV29-1,TRBJ2-7,NA,NA,TGCAGCGTTGAAGACAGGTACGAGCAGTACTTC,CSVEDRYEQYF
TRBV20-1,TRBJ2-3,TRBD2,NA,TGCAGTGCTAGCTCCGCGGGGGGGCACCACAATGAGCAGTATTTT,CSASSAGGHHNEQYF
TRBV7-9,TRBJ1-1,NA,NA,TGTGCCAGCAGCTTGAGGGCAGGGCTGGGCACTGAAGCTTTCTTT,CASSLRAGLGTEAFF
TRBV12-3/TRBV12-4,TRBJ1-4,NA,NA,TGTGCCAGCAGTCTCCAGGGTAGACTGGCTAATGAAAAACTGTTTTTT,CASSLQGRLANEKLFF
TRBV9,TRBJ1-1,NA,once,TGTGCCAGCAGCGACACAGGGCGGATCACTGAAGCTTTCTTT,CASSDTGRITEAFF
TRBV19,TRBJ2-4,NA,many,TGTGCCAGTAGTTTAAGGACTTCACTAGCCAAAAACATTCAGTACTTC,CASSLRTSLAKNIQYF
TRBV12-3/TRBV12-4,TRBJ1-2,NA,NA,TGTGCCAGCAGCAAAGACAGGAGTTATGGCTACACCTTC,CASSKDRSYGYTF
TRBV7-2,TRBJ2-5,NA,once,TGTGCCAGCAGCTTAGGGGGGGACGGGCGGCCCCAGTACTTC,CASSLGGDGRPQYF
TRBV20-1,TRBJ2-2,NA,NA,TGCAGTGCTAGAGAGGGAATCGCGAACACCGAGGAGCTGTTTTTT,CSAREGIANTEELFF
TRBV11-2,TRBJ2-6,NA,NA,TGTGCCAGCAGCTTATTGGGAACGGCCGGGGCCAACGTCCTGACTTTC,CASSLLGTAGANVLTF
TRBV10-3,TRBJ2-7,TRBD1,NA,TGTGCCATCAGTGAGAGAGGGGGCGACGAGCAGTACTTC,CAISERGGDEQYF
TRBV27,TRBJ2-3,NA,NA,TGTGCCAGCACGGACTTTGATAGGGATACGCAGTATTTT,CASTDFDRDTQYF
TRBV19,TRBJ2-3,NA,NA,TGTGCCAGTAAGGGGCGGGTTTGGCGCCTCGGCACAGATACGCAGTATTTT,CASKGRVWRLGTDTQYF
TRBV9,TRBJ1-1,TRBD1,NA,TGTGCCAGCAGCCGGACAACAGGGGGTTACGGCACTGAAGCTTTCTTT,CASSRTTGGYGTEAFF
TRBV19,TRBJ1-5,TRBD1,NA,TGTGCCAGTAGTGCCACAGGGGTCAATCAGCCCCAGCATTTT,CASSATGVNQPQHF
TRBV6-1,TRBJ1-5,NA,NA,TGTGCCAGCAGTGAAAGGGGGGCGGGCAATCAGCCCCAGCATTTT,CASSERGAGNQPQHF